This T cell receptor beta chain appears in the sequencing data of a study of shared clonotypes between healthy human individuals. CD8 cells regarded as naive lacked CD45RO, were positively chosen for CCR7, and omitted terminally differentiated effector memory CD45RA+ cells. TCRdb's table, derived via immunoSEQ multiplex PCR, lists solely in-frame clones and lacks some. This table has some 2 million clones, approximately 94% appearing once. The sequence was collected from a man between 18 and 35 years old in good health. The sequenced material came from naive CD8+ T cells sorted from blood.

The CDR3 DNA reads TGTGCCAGCAGACCCGGGACAGGGATGAGTGGCTACACCTTC. It specifies CASRPGTGMSGYTF. The chain is built from TRBV27 and TRBJ1-2; 9 positions match TRBD1. CDR1 and CDR2 from the germline V gene are MNHEY and SMNVEV (reference sequence). J was trimmed by 7 bases and V by 6 bases; bases with no gene match: 9. This CDR3 contains 14 residues.